The rows below give T cell receptor beta chains drawn from one sample of a study of cytotoxic CD8 clonotypes in ibrutinib-treated CLL. The data were produced by immunoSEQ multiplex PCR, yet TCRdb's version contains in-frame clones alone and is incomplete. The data show approximately 350,000 clones, 67% seen once. This specimen consisted of PBMCs, obtained after 36 months of ibrutinib treatment. The receptors were gathered from a human donor with chronic lymphocytic leukemia. The CDR3 runs from the conserved cysteine through the conserved F or W. The order of the fields is D gene, CDR3 length, V gene, J gene, clone size, CDR3 DNA, CDR3 protein. The D gene is left open where the match is weak. Not all rows give a size; the values are once, few, many and, for expanded clones, a class.

>NA|13|TRBV7-6|TRBJ2-7|few
TGTGCCAGCAGCTTTCTGGGGTCCCCCGAGCAGTACTTC
CASSFLGSPEQYF
>NA|14|TRBV29-1|TRBJ2-7|NA
TGCAGCGTTAGGGACTTTAGCGTCTCCTACGAGCAGTACTTC
CSVRDFSVSYEQYF
>TRBD1|16|TRBV15|TRBJ2-4|NA
TGTGCCACCAGCAGGGACAGGGTATGGCCCAAAAACATTCAGTACTTC
CATSRDRVWPKNIQYF
>NA|14|TRBV6-6|TRBJ2-7|NA
TGTGCCAGCAGTTACCTGGGGGTCTCCTACGAGCAGTACTTC
CASSYLGVSYEQYF
>NA|16|TRBV28|TRBJ2-7|NA
TGTGCCAGCAGTCTCTCCCAGCGGTATCTCTCCTACGAGCAGTACTTC
CASSLSQRYLSYEQYF
>NA|14|TRBV5-6|TRBJ1-1|NA
TGTGCCAGCAGCTTCCCGACACCGAACACTGAAGCTTTCTTT
CASSFPTPNTEAFF
>NA|14|TRBV7-3|TRBJ1-6|NA
TGTGCCAGCAGCCCGGGTGGCGATAATTCACCCCTCCACTTT
CASSPGGDNSPLHF
>NA|15|TRBV5-1|TRBJ2-5|NA
TGCGCCAGCAGCTTGGTCATCAGGGCTCAAGAGACCCAGTACTTC
CASSLVIRAQETQYF
>NA|17|TRBV4-1|TRBJ1-6|NA
TGCGCCAGCAGCCAGGGTGGAGGCCCCTCCTATAATTCACCCCTCCACTTT
CASSQGGGPSYNSPLHF
>TRBD2|17|TRBV2|TRBJ2-1|NA
TGTGCCAGCAGTGGGATTGGAGCTAGCGGGGCCCACAATGAGCAGTTCTTC
CASSGIGASGAHNEQFF
>NA|16|TRBV6-5|TRBJ2-2|NA
TGTGCCAGCAGTTCACGGGGACATTCGAACACCGGGGAGCTGTTTTTT
CASSSRGHSNTGELFF
>TRBD2|13|TRBV28|TRBJ2-2|NA
TGTGCCAGCAGGCGGGGGATAATCGGGGAGCTGTTTTTT
CASRRGIIGELFF
>TRBD1|12|TRBV10-3|TRBJ1-2|NA
TGTGCCATAGAGACAGGGGTCTATGGCTACACCTTC
CAIETGVYGYTF
>NA|15|TRBV28|TRBJ1-2|NA
TGTGCCAGCACCTCCCGTTGGAGGCCTAACTATGGCTACACCTTC
CASTSRWRPNYGYTF
>TRBD2|15|TRBV2|TRBJ2-7|few
TGTGCCAGTCCACGGCGGGAGGGCCGTTCCTACGAGCAGTACTTC
CASPRREGRSYEQYF
>NA|12|TRBV4-1|TRBJ2-7|NA
TGCGCCAGCAGCCAAGGGGTGGAAGAGCAGTACTTC
CASSQGVEEQYF
>NA|12|TRBV9|TRBJ1-2|NA
TGTGCCAGCAGCGCCAGTAAGAGGGGCTACACCTTC
CASSASKRGYTF
>NA|12|TRBV7-9|TRBJ2-3|NA
TGTGCCAGCAGCGGGTCTATGGATACGCAGTATTTT
CASSGSMDTQYF
>TRBD1|14|TRBV25-1|TRBJ2-1|NA
TGTGCCAGCAGTTCCTTTGGACAGGGAAATGAGCAGTTCTTC
CASSSFGQGNEQFF
>NA|14|TRBV10-3|TRBJ1-3|few
TGTGCCATCAGTGGTCAGGGTGGTGGAAACACCATATATTTT
CAISGQGGGNTIYF
>NA|17|TRBV4-2|TRBJ2-7|NA
TGTGCCAGCAGCCCCGGGGTGAGCGACCCCGAAATTTACGAGCAGTACTTC
CASSPGVSDPEIYEQYF
>TRBD2|15|TRBV30|TRBJ2-3|NA
TGTGCCTGGAGATCAAGCGGGAGGGATACAGATACGCAGTATTTT
CAWRSSGRDTDTQYF
>NA|14|TRBV28|TRBJ1-4|once
TGTGCCAGCAGTTGGGGGGCCGATAATGAAAAACTGTTTTTT
CASSWGADNEKLFF
>TRBD2|16|TRBV29-1|TRBJ2-7|NA
TGCAGCGTTGAAGTGGTCTCTAGCGGGAGTTCCTACGAGCAGTACTTC
CSVEVVSSGSSYEQYF
>NA|17|TRBV7-8|TRBJ2-7|NA
TGTGCCAGCAGCTCAATGAGGGTCCGGACACCCTCCTACGAGCAGTACTTC
CASSSMRVRTPSYEQYF
>NA|13|TRBV12-2|TRBJ2-3|NA
TGTGCAAGTCGCCTCACTACTAGCTATACGCAGTATTTT
CASRLTTSYTQYF
>NA|13|TRBV10-3|TRBJ2-1|NA
TGTGCCATCAGTGAGTCGCCCTTCAATGAGCAGTTCTTC
CAISESPFNEQFF
>TRBD2|16|TRBV9|TRBJ2-3|NA
TGTGCCAGCAGCGCGACTAGCGGGAGGCTCACGGATACGCAGTATTTT
CASSATSGRLTDTQYF
>NA|13|TRBV29-1|TRBJ2-1|NA
TGCAGCGCCAGGGAAATCCTGGTCAATGAGCAGTTCTTC
CSAREILVNEQFF
>TRBD2|14|TRBV29-1|TRBJ2-3|NA
TGCAGCGCCTGGACTAGCGGGAGTTCAGATACGCAGTATTTT
CSAWTSGSSDTQYF
>TRBD2|16|TRBV7-9|TRBJ2-7|NA
TGTGCCAGCAGCTGGGAGGGACTAGCGGGGGCGGGCGAGCAGTACTTC
CASSWEGLAGAGEQYF
>NA|14|TRBV4-1|TRBJ1-1|few
TGCGCCAGCAGCCAAATTGGAGGGAACACTGAAGCTTTCTTT
CASSQIGGNTEAFF
>NA|13|TRBV6-5|TRBJ2-2|NA
TGTGCCAGCAGTTCAACAGGTCGAGATGAGCTGTTTTTT
CASSSTGRDELFF
>TRBD2|16|TRBV9|TRBJ2-1|once
TGTGCCAGCAGCGTTAGCGGGGTTAGCTCCTACAATGAGCAGTTCTTC
CASSVSGVSSYNEQFF
>TRBD1|19|TRBV7-3|TRBJ1-5|NA
TGTGCCAGCAGCTTAAGGGGCACAGGGGCACAATATAGCAATCAGCCCCAGCATTTT
CASSLRGTGAQYSNQPQHF
>TRBD1|17|TRBV4-1|TRBJ2-3|once
TGCGCCAGCAGCCAACTCGACAGGGGGAAGGGCACAGATACGCAGTATTTT
CASSQLDRGKGTDTQYF
>NA|15|TRBV4-1|TRBJ2-5|NA
TGCGCCAGCAGCCACCTAGGGGGGGCCCAAGAGACCCAGTACTTC
CASSHLGGAQETQYF
>NA|12|TRBV9|TRBJ1-6|NA
TGTGCCAGCAGCGTAGGAGGTTCACCCCTCCACTTT
CASSVGGSPLHF
>TRBD2|19|TRBV7-7|TRBJ2-1|NA
TGTGCCAGCAGCTTAGCGCCCCGACTAGCGGGAGGGCCACACAATGAGCAGTTCTTC
CASSLAPRLAGGPHNEQFF
>NA|15|TRBV6-5|TRBJ1-4|NA
TGTGCCAGCAGTTACTCGATTGGACAGAATGAAAAACTGTTTTTT
CASSYSIGQNEKLFF
>NA|15|TRBV6-5|TRBJ2-1|NA
TGTGCCAGCAGTTACTCGCGGAGTGGCCTCAATGAGCAGTTCTTC
CASSYSRSGLNEQFF
>NA|12|TRBV28|TRBJ2-7|NA
TGTGCCAGCACAGGGGTGCTAGACGAGCAGTACTTC
CASTGVLDEQYF
>TRBD2|15|TRBV29-1|TRBJ2-7|NA
TGCAGCGTTGGGGGGGGTCCCAGGGCCCTCTACGAGCAGTACTTC
CSVGGGPRALYEQYF
>NA|14|TRBV7-8|TRBJ2-5|NA
TGTGCCAGCAGCTTAACTATTACCCAAGAGACCCAGTACTTC
CASSLTITQETQYF
>NA|14|TRBV28|TRBJ2-1|NA
TGTGCCAGCACCGGGGGCCTGCCCTACAATGAGCAGTTCTTC
CASTGGLPYNEQFF
>NA|11|TRBV28|TRBJ1-1|NA
TGTGCCAGCAGTTTCCGCTCAGAGGCTTTCTTT
CASSFRSEAFF
>NA|13|TRBV27|TRBJ2-7|NA
TGTGCCAGCAGTTTCGGAGGACGCTACGAGCAGTACTTC
CASSFGGRYEQYF
>NA|14|TRBV6-5|TRBJ1-1|once
TGTGCCAGCAGTGCGCGTCCAGGTTGGACTGAAGCTTTCTTT
CASSARPGWTEAFF
>TRBD2|17|TRBV4-1|TRBJ2-3|NA
TGCGCCAGCAGCCTCCACCCTAGCGGGGAAAGCACAGATACGCAGTATTTT
CASSLHPSGESTDTQYF
>NA|13|TRBV7-3|TRBJ1-1|NA
TGTGCCAGCAGCTTAAAGGGGGGCGTAGGAGCTTTCTTT
CASSLKGGVGAFF
>NA|13|TRBV7-2|TRBJ2-5|NA
TGTGCCAGCAGCCTGGGGTTAGCGGAGACCCAGTACTTC
CASSLGLAETQYF
>NA|13|TRBV29-1|TRBJ1-3|NA
TGCAGCGTTGAGCCCGACAGTGGAAACACCATATATTTT
CSVEPDSGNTIYF
>TRBD2|15|TRBV5-6|TRBJ2-7|few
TGTGCCAGCAGCGCCGCGGGACTAGGGTCCTACGAGCAGTACTTC
CASSAAGLGSYEQYF
>TRBD2|15|TRBV5-1|TRBJ2-7|NA
TGCGCCAGCAGCCCGAGACTAGCGGGGGGCTACGAGCAGTACTTC
CASSPRLAGGYEQYF
>TRBD1|14|TRBV27|TRBJ2-7|NA
TGTGCCAGCAGGGGACAGGCCATCTCCTACGAGCAGTACTTC
CASRGQAISYEQYF
>NA|14|TRBV6-5|TRBJ1-2|NA
TGTGCCAGCAGTTCCCGGGGCGAAAGCTATGGCTACACCTTC
CASSSRGESYGYTF
>NA|14|TRBV6-6|TRBJ2-7|NA
TGTGCCAGCAGCGTTCATACGGCGGGTGAGGAGCAGTACTTC
CASSVHTAGEEQYF
>NA|10|TRBV20-1|TRBJ2-1|few
TGCAGTGCGAGGCTAGCGAGGCAGTTCTTC
CSARLARQFF
>TRBD2|14|TRBV11-2|TRBJ2-7|few
TGTGCCAGCAGCTTAGAAAGAGCGGGACACGAGCAGTACTTC
CASSLERAGHEQYF
>TRBD1|16|TRBV6-4|TRBJ1-1|NA
TGTGCCAGCAGTGACCACAGGGGTGTTAGGAACACTGAAGCTTTCTTT
CASSDHRGVRNTEAFF